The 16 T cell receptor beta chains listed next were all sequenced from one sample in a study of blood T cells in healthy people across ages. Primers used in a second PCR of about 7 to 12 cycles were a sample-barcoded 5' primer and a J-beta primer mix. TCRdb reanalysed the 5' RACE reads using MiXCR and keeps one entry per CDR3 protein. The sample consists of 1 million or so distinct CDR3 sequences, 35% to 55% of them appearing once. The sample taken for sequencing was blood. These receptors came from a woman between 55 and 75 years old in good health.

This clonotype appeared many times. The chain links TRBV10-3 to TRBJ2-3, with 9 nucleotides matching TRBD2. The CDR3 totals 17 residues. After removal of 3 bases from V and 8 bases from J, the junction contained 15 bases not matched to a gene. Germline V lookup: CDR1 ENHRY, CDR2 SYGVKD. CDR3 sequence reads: CAISEPLAGARWITQYF. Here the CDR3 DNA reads TGTGCCATCAGTGAACCCTTAGCGGGAGCGCGGTGGATTACGCAGTATTTT.

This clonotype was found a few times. The CDR3 DNA reads TGTGCCAGCAGTCCAGGGAGTTTGGGTGAGCAGTTCTTC. Translation gives CASSPGSLGEQFF. The V call is TRBV27, the J call TRBJ2-1; perhaps D is TRBD1 or TRBD2 (5 bases each). The CDR3 sequence is 13 residues long. With 5 bases removed from V and 9 bases from J, the gap between germline ends came to 14 bases. CDR1 MNHEY and CDR2 SMNVEV come from the germline V gene (reference sequence).

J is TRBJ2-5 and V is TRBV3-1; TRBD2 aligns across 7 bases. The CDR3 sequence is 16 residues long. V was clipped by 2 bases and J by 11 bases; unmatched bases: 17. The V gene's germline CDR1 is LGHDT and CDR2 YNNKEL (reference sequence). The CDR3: CASSQPPAGVLSRQYF. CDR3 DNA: TGTGCCAGCAGCCAACCCCCCGCGGGAGTTCTCTCAAGGCAGTACTTC.

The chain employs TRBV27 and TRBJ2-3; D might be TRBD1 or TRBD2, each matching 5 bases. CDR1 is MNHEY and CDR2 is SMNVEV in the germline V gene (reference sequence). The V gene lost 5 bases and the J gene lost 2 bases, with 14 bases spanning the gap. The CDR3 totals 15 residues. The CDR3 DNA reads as TGTGCCAGCAGTCGGTATGGGACGAACACAGATACGCAGTATTTT. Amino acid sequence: CASSRYGTNTDTQYF.

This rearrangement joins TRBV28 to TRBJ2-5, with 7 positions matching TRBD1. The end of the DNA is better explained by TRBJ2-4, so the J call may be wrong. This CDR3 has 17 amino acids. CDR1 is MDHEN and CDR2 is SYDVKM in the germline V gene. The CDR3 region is CASSLWARQGDKNIQYF. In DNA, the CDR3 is TGTGCCAGCAGTTTATGGGCTAGGCAGGGGGACAAAAACATTCAGTACTTC.

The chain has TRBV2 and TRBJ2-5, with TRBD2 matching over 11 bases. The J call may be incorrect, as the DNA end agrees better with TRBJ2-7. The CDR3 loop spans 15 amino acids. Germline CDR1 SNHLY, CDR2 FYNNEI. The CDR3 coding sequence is TGTGCCAGCAATCTACTAGCGGGAGCGTCTAACGAGCAGTACTTC. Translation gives CASNLLAGASNEQYF.

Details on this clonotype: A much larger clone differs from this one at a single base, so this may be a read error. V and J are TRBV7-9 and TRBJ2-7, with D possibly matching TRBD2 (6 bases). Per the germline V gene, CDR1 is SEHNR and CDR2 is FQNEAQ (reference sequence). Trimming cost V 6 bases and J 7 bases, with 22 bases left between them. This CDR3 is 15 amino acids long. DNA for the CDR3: TGTGCCAGCAGGGACCAAACCGGGACTTACAATGAGCAGTACTTC. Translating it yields CASRDQTGTYNEQYF.

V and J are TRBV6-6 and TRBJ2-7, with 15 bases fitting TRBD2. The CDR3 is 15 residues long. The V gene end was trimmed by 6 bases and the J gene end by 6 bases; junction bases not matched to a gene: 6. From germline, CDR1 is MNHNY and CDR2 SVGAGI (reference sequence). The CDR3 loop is CASRLGLAGGSEQYF. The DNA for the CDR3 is TGTGCCAGCAGGTTGGGACTAGCGGGAGGAAGCGAGCAGTACTTC.

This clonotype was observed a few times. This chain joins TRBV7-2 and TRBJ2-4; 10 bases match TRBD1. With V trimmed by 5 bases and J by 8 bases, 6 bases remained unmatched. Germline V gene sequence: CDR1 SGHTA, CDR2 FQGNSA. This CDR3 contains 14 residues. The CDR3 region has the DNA TGTGCCAGCAGCCCAAGACAGGGGGCATACATTCAGTACTTC. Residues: CASSPRQGAYIQYF.

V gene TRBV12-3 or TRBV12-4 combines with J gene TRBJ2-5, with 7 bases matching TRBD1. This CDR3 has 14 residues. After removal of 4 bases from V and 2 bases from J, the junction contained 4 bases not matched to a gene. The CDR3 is CASSSTDRQETQYF. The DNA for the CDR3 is TGTGCCAGCAGTTCGACGGACAGGCAAGAGACCCAGTACTTC.

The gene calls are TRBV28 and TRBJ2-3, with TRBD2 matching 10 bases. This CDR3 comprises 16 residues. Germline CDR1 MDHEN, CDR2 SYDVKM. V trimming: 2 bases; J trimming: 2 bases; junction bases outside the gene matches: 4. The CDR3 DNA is TGTGCCAGCAGTTTAATGACTAGCGGGCTCACAGATACGCAGTATTTT. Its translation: CASSLMTSGLTDTQYF. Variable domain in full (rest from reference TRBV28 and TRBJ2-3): DVKVTQSSRYLVKRTGEKVFLECVQDMDHENMFWYRQDPGLGLRLIYFSYDVKMKEKGDIPEGYSVSREKKERFSLILESASTNQTSMYLCASSLMTSGLTDTQYFGPGTRLTVL.

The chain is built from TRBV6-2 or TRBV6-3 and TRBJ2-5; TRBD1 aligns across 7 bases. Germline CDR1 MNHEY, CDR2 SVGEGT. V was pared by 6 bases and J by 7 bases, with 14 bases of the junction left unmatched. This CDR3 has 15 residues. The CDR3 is CASSPEDRMKATQYF. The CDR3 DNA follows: TGTGCCAGCAGCCCGGAGGACAGGATGAAAGCGACCCAGTACTTC.

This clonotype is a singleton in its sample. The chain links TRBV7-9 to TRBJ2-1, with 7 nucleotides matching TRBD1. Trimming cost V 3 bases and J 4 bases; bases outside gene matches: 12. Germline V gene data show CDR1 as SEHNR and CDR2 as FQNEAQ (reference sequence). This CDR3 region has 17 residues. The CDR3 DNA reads TGTGCCAGCAGCTTTAGGGAGACAGGGATCCTATACAATGAGCAGTTCTTC. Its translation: CASSFRETGILYNEQFF.

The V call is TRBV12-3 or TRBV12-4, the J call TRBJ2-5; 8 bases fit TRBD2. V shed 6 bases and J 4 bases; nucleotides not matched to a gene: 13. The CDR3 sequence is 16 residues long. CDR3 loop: CASSRTGGLDRETQYF. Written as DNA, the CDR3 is TGTGCCAGCAGCCGAACCGGGGGACTAGACAGAGAGACCCAGTACTTC.

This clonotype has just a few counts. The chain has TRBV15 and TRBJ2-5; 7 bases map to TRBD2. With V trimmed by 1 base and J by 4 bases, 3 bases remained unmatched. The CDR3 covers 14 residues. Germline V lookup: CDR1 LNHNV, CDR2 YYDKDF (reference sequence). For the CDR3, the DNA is TGTGCCACCAGCAGAGGCGGGAGAGGAGAGACCCAGTACTTC. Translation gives CATSRGGRGETQYF.

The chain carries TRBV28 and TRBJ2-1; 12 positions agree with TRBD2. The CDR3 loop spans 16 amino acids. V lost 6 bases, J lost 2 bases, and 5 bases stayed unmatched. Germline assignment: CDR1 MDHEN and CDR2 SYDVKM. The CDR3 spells CASRAPSGRAYNEQFF. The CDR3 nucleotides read TGTGCCAGCAGAGCCCCTAGCGGGAGGGCCTACAATGAGCAGTTCTTC.